This TCR beta chain was identified in a study of shared clonotypes between healthy human individuals. Germline loops: CDR1 SGHNT, CDR2 YYREEE (reference sequence). The V gene end was trimmed by 5 bases and the J gene end by 0 bases; junction bases not matched to a gene: 8. CDR3 length: 15 amino acids. With regard to this clone: What it binds is not known.

Study-wide results and limits: Researchers sampled only blood; tissue repertoires likely differ. A reduction in generation probabilities was seen for non-shared clonotypes relative to those shared by all four donors. Shared clonotypes: approximately 4.5% naive CD4, around 4% naive CD8, roughly 2.2% memory CD4, over 0.3% memory CD8. Memory subsets generally showed smaller estimated richness than naive subsets did.

Sequenced by immunoSEQ multiplex PCR; TCRdb stores in-frame clones only, minus some. This repertoire shows around 690,000 clones, 90% found once; its top ten account for 30% to 35%. The gene calls are TRBV5-4 and TRBJ2-7; 7 bases are a match to TRBD2. Sequenced material: memory CD8+ T cells from PBMCs. Noted subset: CD45RO+ cells pooled with CCR7-negative TemRA cells. The sequence was obtained from a man between 18 and 35 years old in good health. Some clones in this sample may be carry-over from other donors' samples. The CDR3 reads CASRPGRESSYEQYF. DNA of the CDR3: TGTGCCAGCAGACCAGGGAGGGAGAGCTCCTACGAGCAGTACTTC.